What follows are 30 T cell receptor beta chains derived from one specimen sequenced in a study of OX40 agonist ivuxolimab in advanced cancers. Produced via immunoSEQ multiplex PCR; TCRdb's table is partial and in-frame only. The repertoire has some 51,000 clones, roughly 89% of them found once; the top ten carry roughly 43%. The sample consisted of CD4+ or CD8+ T cells sorted from blood, taken in a trial of the OX40 agonist ivuxolimab. Receptor source: an adult with an advanced solid tumor such as melanoma, head and neck, liver or kidney cancer.

The chain carries TRBV7-7 and TRBJ2-1; D unclear. Trimming took 5 bases from V and 4 from J, leaving 18 bases between them. Germline V CDR1 and CDR2: SSHAT, FNYEAQ (reference sequence). The CDR3 is 16 amino acids. In nucleotides, the CDR3 is TGTGCCAGCAGCCCATTCATAGGTTTGGGATACAATGAGCAGTTCTTC. Protein product: CASSPFIGLGYNEQFF.

This clone was counted a single time. V usage is TRBV7-6 and J usage is TRBJ2-5; tentative D call: TRBD2 (5 bases). Germline V gene sequence: CDR1 SGHVS, CDR2 FNYEAQ. This CDR3 is 16 amino acids long. The V gene lost 5 bases and the J gene lost 2 bases, with 18 bases spanning the gap. The DNA of the CDR3 is TGTGCCAGCAGCCCGGAGGTACTAGAAGGTCAAGAGACCCAGTACTTC. This translates into CASSPEVLEGQETQYF. The full variable domain, in which reference TRBV7-6 and TRBJ2-5 provide the parts outside the CDR3, is GAGVSQSPRYKVTKRGQDVALRCDPISGHVSLYWYRQALGQGPEFLTYFNYEAQQDKSGLPNDRFSAERPEGSISTLTIQRTEQRDSAMYRCASSPEVLEGQETQYFGPGTRLLVL.

The chain combines TRBV11-2 with TRBJ2-7; the D is unclear. This CDR3 spans 15 amino acids. V was pared by 0 bases and J by 2 bases, with 11 bases between. CDR1 and CDR2 from the germline V gene are SGHAT and FQNNGV. CDR3: CASSLDLPTAYEQYF. The DNA of the CDR3 is TGTGCCAGCAGCTTAGATCTCCCCACGGCCTACGAGCAGTACTTC.

The chain couples TRBV28 to TRBJ2-7, with a weak D call TRBD1 (5 bases). The CDR3 length is 14 residues. The V end was cut by 6 bases, the J end by 6 bases, with 18 bases between. CDR1 is MDHEN, CDR2 SYDVKM, per germline. The CDR3, as DNA: TGTGCCAGCAGGCACCTGACAGAACCCCGCGAGCAGTACTTC. Its protein is CASRHLTEPREQYF.

This clone was counted ten times or more. The chain recombines TRBV2 with TRBJ1-2; 12 bases agree with TRBD1. J gave up 3 bases and V 10 bases, and 3 bases lay outside the gene matches. The CDR3 has 13 residues. Germline lookup yields CDR1 SNHLY and CDR2 FYNNEI. CDR3 coding DNA: TGTGCCACGGGACAGGGGGCTTACTATGGCTACACCTTC. Encoded protein: CATGQGAYYGYTF.

This chain links TRBV9 with TRBJ2-1, with D tentatively TRBD2 (5 bases). The germline V and J ends were trimmed by 4 bases and 3 bases, with 20 bases remaining between them. Germline CDR1 SGDLS, CDR2 YYNGEE. The CDR3 is 17 amino acids. In DNA, the CDR3 is TGTGCCAGCAGCCCCCGGGGAGTACCTCACTTCTACAATGAGCAGTTCTTC. The encoded protein is CASSPRGVPHFYNEQFF.

This chain links TRBV10-2 with TRBJ1-1; D is uncertain. Germline lookup yields CDR1 WSHSY and CDR2 SAAADI. V was cut by 2 bases and J by 3 bases, with 16 bases left in between. This CDR3 has 16 amino acids. The CDR3 loop reads CASSEPSGRWDTEAFF. In nucleotides, the CDR3 is TGCGCCAGCAGTGAGCCCAGTGGGAGATGGGACACTGAAGCTTTCTTT.

The chain recombines TRBV7-9 with TRBJ2-5, with 8 bases fitting TRBD1. Germline-derived CDR1 and CDR2 are SEHNR and FQNEAQ (reference sequence). The CDR3 is 17 residues long. V lost 1 base, J lost 4 bases, and 11 bases stayed unmatched. The CDR3 coding sequence is TGTGCCAGCAGCTTAGGACACCTCCAGGGGGCTCGAGAGACCCAGTACTTC. This translates into CASSLGHLQGARETQYF.

This clone was found once. The genes are TRBV4-2 and TRBJ2-7; 10 nucleotides agree with TRBD2. The CDR3 length is 17 residues. CDR1 is LGHNA, CDR2 YNFKEQ, per germline. V trimming: 4 bases; J trimming: 1 base; junction bases outside the gene matches: 10. CDR3 sequence (DNA): TGTGCCAGCAGCCTCGACTTCCAGCGGGGGGGATCCTACGAGCAGTACTTC. It encodes CASSLDFQRGGSYEQYF.

The rearrangement links TRBV7-2 to TRBJ2-2; 9 bases align to TRBD2. The V segment lost 4 bases and the J segment 1 base; nucleotides outside the gene matches: 10. CDR1 is SGHTA and CDR2 is FQGNSA in the germline V gene. CDR3 length: 18 amino acids. CDR3 nucleotides: TGTGCCAGCAGCTCGCACCCGCAACTAGCGGGGAACACCGGGGAGCTGTTTTTT. It yields the protein CASSSHPQLAGNTGELFF.

The V and J genes are TRBV5-6 and TRBJ1-1; tentatively, D is TRBD1 (5 bases). Between the trimmed V and J ends, which lost 4 bases and 4 bases, there was a span of 23 bases. Per germline, CDR1 SGHDT and CDR2 YYEEEE. CDR3 size: 17 residues. Written as DNA, the CDR3 is TGTGCCAGCAGCCCATTGGGGGGTAAGGTTAGGAGCACTGAAGCTTTCTTT. Translated, it gives CASSPLGGKVRSTEAFF.

The chain links TRBV27 to TRBJ1-1, with D uncertain. The V and J ends lost 3 bases and 6 bases respectively, with 11 bases between them. CDR3 length: 13 amino acids. CDR1 is MNHEY and CDR2 is SMNVEV in the germline V gene (reference sequence). The CDR3 bases are TGTGCCAGCAGTTTGGGAGGTTTCGCTGAAGCTTTCTTT. Translation gives CASSLGGFAEAFF.

This clone was observed a few times. The genes are TRBV6-6 and TRBJ1-2; 7 bases match TRBD1. Germline-derived CDR1 and CDR2 are MNHNY and SVGAGI (reference sequence). The CDR3 runs to 14 residues. After removal of 0 bases from V and 6 bases from J, the junction contained 4 bases not matched to a gene. The CDR3, as DNA: TGTGCCAGCAGTTACTCCGGACAGGTCCATGGCTACACCTTC. It translates to CASSYSGQVHGYTF.

V and J are TRBV6-6 and TRBJ1-4; D is undetermined. V was trimmed by 8 bases and J by 6 bases, leaving 4 bases between them. There are 10 residues in the CDR3. CDR1 is MNHNY, CDR2 SVGAGI, per germline (reference sequence). The CDR3 bases are TGTGCCAGCTGGGATGAAAAACTGTTTTTT. As protein: CASWDEKLFF.

The J gene is TRBJ2-1, the V gene TRBV15; 7 nucleotides align to TRBD2. With V trimmed by 0 bases and J by 5 bases, 10 bases remained unmatched. The CDR3 consists of 17 residues. Per germline, CDR1 LNHNV and CDR2 YYDKDF (reference sequence). DNA for the CDR3: TGTGCCACCAGCAGAGATGGTACAAGCGGGGCCCACAATGAGCAGTTCTTC. It specifies CATSRDGTSGAHNEQFF.

The V and J genes are TRBV4-3 and TRBJ2-3; tentatively, D is TRBD1 (5 bases). Germline values: CDR1 LGHNA, CDR2 YSLEER. V lost 0 bases and J lost 7, with 8 bases in between. This CDR3 spans 13 amino acids. CDR3 region: CASSQDPGNTQYF. The CDR3 bases are TGCGCCAGCAGCCAAGATCCAGGGAATACGCAGTATTTT.

The chain recombines TRBV6-5 with TRBJ2-2, with TRBD1 matching over 7 bases. CDR1 is MNHEY, CDR2 SVGAGI, per germline. This CDR3 comprises 16 residues. Trimming at V came to 0 bases and at J to 3 bases, leaving 4 bases not matched to a gene. The CDR3 bases are TGTGCCAGCAGTTACTCGAGGGGGCGCGACACCGGGGAGCTGTTTTTT. Amino acid sequence: CASSYSRGRDTGELFF.

The V and J genes are TRBV27 and TRBJ2-4, with D unclear. Trimming left V 0 bases short and J 0 bases short, with 9 bases between. Germline V gives CDR1 MNHEY, CDR2 SMNVEV (reference sequence). The CDR3 length is 16 residues. The CDR3 is CASSLSVGLAKNIQYF. DNA for the CDR3: TGTGCCAGCAGTTTATCGGTGGGTTTAGCCAAAAACATTCAGTACTTC.

The V and J genes are TRBV10-3 and TRBJ1-1; D is unresolved. V lost 0 bases, J lost 7 bases, and 6 bases lay in between. The germline V gene has CDR1 ENHRY and CDR2 SYGVKD. The CDR3 loop spans 12 amino acids. CDR3 region: CAISESEGEAFF. For the CDR3, the DNA is TGTGCCATCAGTGAGTCTGAGGGTGAAGCTTTCTTT.

J is TRBJ2-1 and V is TRBV5-1; no clear D gene. The CDR3 covers 12 residues. The V end lost 3 bases, the J end lost 7 bases, and 8 bases lay between the germline ends. Germline V lookup: CDR1 SGHRS, CDR2 YFSETQ. The CDR3, as DNA: TGCGCCAGCAGCTCGGGCGTTAATGAGCAGTTCTTC. This codes for CASSSGVNEQFF.

This chain's CDR3 is CASSELGWEGVGDTQYF. The CDR3 DNA reads as TGTGCCAGCAGTGAACTAGGGTGGGAGGGGGTAGGAGATACGCAGTATTTT. The chain combines TRBV6-1 with TRBJ2-3; D might be TRBD2 (7 bases). Germline CDR1 MNHNS, CDR2 SASEGT. The ends were cut back, 2 bases at V and 5 bases at J, with 20 bases in the middle. The CDR3 spans 17 residues.

The J gene is TRBJ2-7, the V gene TRBV6-5; D uncertain. V was pared by 0 bases and J by 1 base, with 10 bases between. This CDR3 contains 15 residues. Germline CDR1 reads MNHEY; CDR2 reads SVGAGI. This CDR3 is CASSYSISQSYEQYF. The CDR3 DNA follows: TGTGCCAGCAGTTACTCGATATCACAATCCTACGAGCAGTACTTC.

This chain connects TRBV7-6 to TRBJ1-2, with TRBD1 identical over 8 bases. Trimming removed 5 bases from V and 1 base from J; junction bases left unmatched: 12. The germline V gene encodes CDR1 SGHVS and CDR2 FNYEAQ. The CDR3 runs 17 residues. This chain's CDR3 is CASSDTTNRGSNYGYTF. Here the CDR3 DNA reads TGTGCCAGCAGCGACACAACCAACAGGGGGAGTAACTATGGCTACACCTTC.

This clone was detected once. The chain recombines TRBV19 with TRBJ2-1, with 8 bases aligning to TRBD2. V was clipped by 2 bases and J by 2 bases; unmatched bases: 5. Per the germline V gene, CDR1 is LNHDA and CDR2 is SQIVND (reference sequence). CDR3 length: 16 amino acids. In DNA form, the CDR3 reads TGTGCCAGTAGTATACGAGCGGGGGTCACCTACAATGAGCAGTTCTTC. It is translated as CASSIRAGVTYNEQFF.

The chain combines TRBV4-1 with TRBJ2-2; D gene unclear. Trimming shortened V by 0 bases and J by 6 bases, and 11 bases separated the two germline ends. The CDR3 is 15 amino acids. CDR1 is MGHRA and CDR2 is YSYEKL in the germline V gene. CDR3 sequence reads: CASSQDWAGSGELFF. CDR3 sequence (DNA): TGCGCCAGCAGCCAAGATTGGGCAGGCTCCGGGGAGCTGTTTTTT.

V gene TRBV4-3 combines with J gene TRBJ2-7; 10 positions match TRBD1. Germline V gene data show CDR1 as LGHNA and CDR2 as YSLEER. V lost 1 base to trimming and J lost 7 bases; unmatched junction nucleotides: 10. This CDR3 is 16 amino acids long. This CDR3 reads CASSQGRTGGTEEQYF. CDR3 sequence (DNA): TGCGCCAGCAGCCAAGGAAGGACAGGGGGTACGGAAGAGCAGTACTTC.

This chain connects TRBV10-3 to TRBJ1-3; D unclear. Germline CDR1 is ENHRY and CDR2 is SYGVKD. V lost 10 bases and J 0 bases, leaving 4 bases between the germline ends. CDR3 length: 11 residues. The CDR3 sequence is CATLSGNTIYF. CDR3 DNA sequence: TGTGCCACCCTCTCTGGAAACACCATATATTTT.

The chain joins TRBV27 to TRBJ2-7; D is tentatively TRBD1 or TRBD2 (5 bases each). With 2 bases removed from V and 1 base from J, the gap between germline ends came to 12 bases. This CDR3 has 15 residues. Germline V gene sequence: CDR1 MNHEY, CDR2 SMNVEV (reference sequence). The CDR3 spells CASSLKGTESYEQYF. CDR3 DNA: TGTGCCAGCAGTTTAAAGGGGACCGAGTCCTACGAGCAGTACTTC.

The rearrangement links TRBV7-9 to TRBJ2-2; tentatively, D is TRBD1 or TRBD2 (5 bases each). Germline CDR1 SEHNR, CDR2 FQNEAQ (reference sequence). V was cut by 8 bases and J by 0 bases, with 7 bases left in between. This CDR3 spans 13 amino acids. Written as DNA, the CDR3 is TGTGCCAGCCGGGACCCGAACACCGGGGAGCTGTTTTTT. Residues: CASRDPNTGELFF.

The genes are TRBV4-3 and TRBJ2-7, with 10 bases lining up with TRBD1. CDR1 is LGHNA, CDR2 YSLEER, per germline. Losses at the gene ends were 5 bases for V and 2 bases for J; bases not matched to a gene: 3. This CDR3 spans 14 amino acids. The CDR3 sequence is CASSAGQGTYEQYF. DNA for the CDR3: TGCGCCAGCAGCGCGGGACAGGGGACCTACGAGCAGTACTTC.